The 15 T cell receptor beta chains below all came from one sample that was sequenced in a study of T cell changes during pregnancy in multiple sclerosis. The data were produced by immunoSEQ multiplex PCR, yet TCRdb's version contains in-frame clones alone and is incomplete. The repertoire consists of under 35,000 clones, with roughly 92% occurring once and the leading ten covering 0.71%. Sample: CD4+ T cells from peripheral blood mononuclear cells, taken in the first trimester of pregnancy. These receptors were collected from a female donor with multiple sclerosis, enrolled in a pregnancy study.

As concerns this clone: The junction departs from germline at one end; a sequencing error may be responsible. The CDR3 nucleotides are TGTGCCGGCAGCTTAGGGCAGAATAATTCACCCCTCCACTTT. It encodes CAGSLGQNNSPLHF. The chain joins TRBV7-6 to TRBJ1-6; D not resolved. CDR3 length: 14 residues. Germline CDR1 is SGHVS and CDR2 is FNYEAQ.

This sequence joins TRBV5-1 and TRBJ2-1, with D perhaps matching TRBD2 (5 bases). The CDR3 sequence is 15 residues long. Germline V gives CDR1 SGHRS, CDR2 YFSETQ. The V gene lost 0 bases and the J gene lost 6 bases, with 13 bases spanning the gap. The CDR3, as DNA: TGCGCCAGCAGCTTGGATGGGAGCCTCTCCAATGAGCAGTTCTTC. This gives the protein CASSLDGSLSNEQFF.

In nucleotides, the CDR3 is TGTGCCAGTAGTATGGCAGCGGGGGGGCACTACAATGAGCAGTTCTTC. Protein product: CASSMAAGGHYNEQFF. The chain has TRBV19 and TRBJ2-1; 10 positions match TRBD2. CDR3 length: 16 residues. Germline-derived CDR1 and CDR2 are LNHDA and SQIVND (reference sequence). Trimming cost V 3 bases and J 3 bases; bases outside gene matches: 5.

The chain uses TRBV6-6 and TRBJ2-1; D is possibly TRBD1 (5 bases). CDR3 size: 14 residues. V was clipped by 8 bases and J by 3 bases, with 14 bases between them. From germline, CDR1 is MNHNY and CDR2 SVGAGI (reference sequence). This chain's CDR3 is CASGQGHVYNEQFF. In DNA, the CDR3 is TGTGCCAGCGGGCAAGGACACGTCTACAATGAGCAGTTCTTC.

The chain links TRBV2 to TRBJ2-6, with D perhaps TRBD1 (5 bases). The CDR3 extends over 16 amino acids. Per germline, CDR1 SNHLY and CDR2 FYNNEI. The germline V and J ends were trimmed by 7 bases and 1 base, with 14 bases remaining between them. The CDR3 sequence: CASTLGVRSGANVLTF. The CDR3 DNA reads TGTGCCAGCACTCTAGGGGTTCGTTCTGGGGCCAACGTCCTGACTTTC.

The chain combines TRBV5-1 with TRBJ2-2; 13 bases are shared with TRBD2. Looked up from germline, CDR1 is SGHRS and CDR2 is YFSETQ. This CDR3 has 16 residues. The J segment lost 7 bases and the V segment lost 2 bases, leaving 5 bases of the junction unmatched. The CDR3 loop is CASSLTSGGDVGELFF. In DNA form, the CDR3 reads TGCGCCAGCAGCTTAACTAGCGGGGGGGACGTCGGGGAGCTGTTTTTT.

V usage is TRBV14 and J usage is TRBJ1-1, with D perhaps TRBD1 (6 bases). The germline V and J ends were trimmed by 1 base and 3 bases, with 15 bases remaining between them. The CDR3 loop spans 16 amino acids. CDR1 is SGHDN, CDR2 FVKESK, per germline. Here the CDR3 DNA reads TGTGCCAGCAGCCAAGGACGGGGGGCCCTGTACACTGAAGCTTTCTTT. The encoded protein is CASSQGRGALYTEAFF. Full variable domain (rest looked up from reference TRBV14 and TRBJ1-1): EAGVTQFPSHSVIEKGQTVTLRCDPISGHDNLYWYRRVMGKEIKFLLHFVKESKQDESGMPNNRFLAERTGGTYSTLKVQPAELEDSGVYFCASSQGRGALYTEAFFGQGTRLTVV.

This clone occurred once. The J gene is TRBJ2-5, the V gene TRBV28; 9 bases match TRBD2. Germline V CDR1 and CDR2: MDHEN, SYDVKM. V was pared by 4 bases and J by 4 bases, with 7 bases of the junction left unmatched. The CDR3 is 15 residues long. CDR3 sequence (DNA): TGTGCCAGCAGTTCCCTGGCGGGGGGGGGAGAGACCCAGTACTTC. It yields the protein CASSSLAGGGETQYF.

The chain couples TRBV19 to TRBJ1-3, with D possibly being TRBD1 (6 bases). The germline gives CDR1 LNHDA, CDR2 SQIVND (reference sequence). The V gene lost 6 bases and the J gene lost 2 bases, with 14 bases spanning the gap. This CDR3 has 15 amino acids. The CDR3 region has the DNA TGTGCCAGTAGCCGCGGACAGTATCCTGGAAACACCATATATTTT. Translated: CASSRGQYPGNTIYF. Looking up the rest from reference TRBV19 and TRBJ1-3 gives the full variable domain: DGGITQSPKYLFRKEGQNVTLSCEQNLNHDAMYWYRQDPGQGLRLIYYSQIVNDFQKGDIAEGYSVSREKKESFPLTVTSAQKNPTAFYLCASSRGQYPGNTIYFGEGSWLTVV.

The chain has TRBV5-4 and TRBJ1-2; D not resolved. The CDR3 is 15 residues long. V gave up 0 bases and J gave up 4 bases, with 13 bases separating them. The germline CDR1 and CDR2 sequences are SGHNT and YYREEE (reference sequence). The CDR3 reads CASSLVRREPYGYTF. For the CDR3, the DNA is TGTGCCAGCAGCTTGGTACGTCGAGAGCCCTATGGCTACACCTTC.

The chain recombines TRBV2 with TRBJ2-1; TRBD2 might be the D (6 bases). The CDR3 runs 16 residues. CDR1 and CDR2 from the germline V gene are SNHLY and FYNNEI. The germline V and J ends were trimmed by 3 bases and 5 bases, with 17 bases remaining between them. In DNA, the CDR3 is TGTGCCAGCAGTGAGTCATTAGGGCGGGGAAACAATGAGCAGTTCTTC. Residues: CASSESLGRGNNEQFF.

The CDR3 reads CASGGQKISPTANVLTF. CDR3 sequence (DNA): TGTGCCAGTGGGGGACAGAAAATTTCCCCAACCGCCAACGTCCTGACTTTC. The chain uses TRBV7-6 and TRBJ2-6, with 7 bases lining up with TRBD1. V gave up 9 bases and J gave up 7 bases; unmatched junction bases: 18. Germline V gene lookup returns CDR1 SGHVS and CDR2 FNYEAQ. This CDR3 has 17 amino acids. The full variable domain, rest sourced from reference TRBV7-6 and TRBJ2-6, is GAGVSQSPRYKVTKRGQDVALRCDPISGHVSLYWYRQALGQGPEFLTYFNYEAQQDKSGLPNDRFSAERPEGSISTLTIQRTEQRDSAMYRCASGGQKISPTANVLTFGAGSRLTVL.

This clone was counted a few times. The chain links TRBV7-3 to TRBJ2-7, with D uncertain. Germline-derived CDR1 and CDR2 are SGHTA and FQGTGA. Trimming shortened V by 5 bases and J by 0 bases, and 11 bases separated the two germline ends. The CDR3 covers 14 residues. The CDR3 coding sequence is TGTGCCAGCAGCCCCGGTTCGAGCTCCTACGAGCAGTACTTC. The encoded protein is CASSPGSSSYEQYF.

The genes are TRBV19 and TRBJ1-1, with D tentatively TRBD1 (5 bases). Trimming cost V 7 bases and J 3 bases, with 12 bases left between them. Germline V gene lookup returns CDR1 LNHDA and CDR2 SQIVND (reference sequence). The CDR3 runs 13 residues. The CDR3 here is CASNGGDDTEAFF. The CDR3 DNA follows: TGTGCCAGTAACGGGGGGGATGACACTGAAGCTTTCTTT.

The chain has TRBV28 and TRBJ1-2; D is uncertain. The CDR3 contains 13 residues. Germline V gives CDR1 MDHEN, CDR2 SYDVKM. V dropped 1 base and J dropped 4 bases, with 7 bases sitting between them. CDR3 sequence reads: CASSLSAVYGYTF. CDR3 nucleotides: TGTGCCAGCAGTTTATCGGCGGTCTATGGCTACACCTTC.